One and the same sample provided the 23 T cell receptor beta chains below, sequenced in a study of blood T cell repertoires in COVID-19. Using immunoSEQ multiplex PCR, the repertoire was profiled, and TCRdb retains in-frame clones only, with some absent. The sample records approximately 210,000 clones, 82% being singletons. The material sequenced was peripheral blood. The receptor set was obtained from a woman aged 80 or older with acute or convalescent COVID-19.

A note on this clone: Other DNA sequences in the sample encode the same CDR3. This rearrangement joins TRBV5-1 to TRBJ1-6, with 8 bases fitting TRBD1. Looked up from germline, CDR1 is SGHRS and CDR2 is YFSETQ. The CDR3 totals 15 residues. V lost 0 bases and J lost 6; bases outside the gene matches: 2. CDR3 residues: CASSLGQGSNSPLHF. CDR3 sequence (DNA): TGCGCCAGCAGCTTGGGACAGGGGTCTAATTCACCCCTCCACTTT.

This clone was detected once. The rearrangement joins TRBV6-4 to TRBJ2-3; 14 bases are shared with TRBD2. With V trimmed by 4 bases and J by 3 bases, 0 bases remained unmatched. Germline V gene sequence: CDR1 MRHNA, CDR2 SNTAGT. CDR3 length equals 15 residues. CDR3 protein: CASSGLAGGTDTQYF. Here the CDR3 DNA reads TGTGCCAGCAGTGGACTAGCGGGGGGGACAGATACGCAGTATTTT.

The genes are TRBV30 and TRBJ1-2; D remains ambiguous. This CDR3 is built from 11 residues. CDR1 is GTSNPN, CDR2 SVGIG, per germline (reference sequence). The V gene lost 0 bases and the J gene lost 8 bases, with 7 bases spanning the gap. The CDR3 protein is CAWSVGGGYTF. The CDR3 nucleotides read TGTGCCTGGAGTGTAGGAGGAGGCTACACCTTC.

The gene calls are TRBV5-1 and TRBJ1-3, with unresolved D. V was shortened by 0 bases and J by 4 bases, with 11 bases between the two germline ends. The CDR3 is 15 residues long. CDR1 and CDR2 from the germline V gene are SGHRS and YFSETQ. The CDR3 nucleotides read TGCGCCAGCAGCTTGGCCTCCCAGGCGGGAAACACCATATATTTT. Encoded protein: CASSLASQAGNTIYF.

The chain carries TRBV6-6 and TRBJ2-3, with 16 bases aligning to TRBD2. With V trimmed by 5 bases and J by 1 base, 9 bases remained unmatched. CDR3 length equals 19 residues. Germline loops: CDR1 MNHNY, CDR2 SVGAGI (reference sequence). In DNA form, the CDR3 reads TGTGCCAGCAGTCGCCCCGGGACTAGCGGGGGGGCCGGCACAGATACGCAGTATTTT. It translates to CASSRPGTSGGAGTDTQYF.

The chain uses TRBV5-4 and TRBJ1-5; D remains ambiguous. This CDR3 has 15 amino acids. The germline CDR1 and CDR2 sequences are SGHNT and YYREEE (reference sequence). Trimming cost V 4 bases and J 2 bases, with 13 bases left between them. CDR3 region: CASSKYQEGNQPQHF. The CDR3 nucleotides read TGTGCCAGCAGCAAATATCAGGAGGGCAATCAGCCCCAGCATTTT.

This rearrangement joins TRBV7-9 to TRBJ1-3; 8 positions match TRBD1. The CDR3 totals 15 residues. V lost 6 bases to trimming and J lost 0 bases; unmatched junction nucleotides: 4. Per germline, CDR1 SEHNR and CDR2 FQNEAQ (reference sequence). CDR3 nucleotide sequence: TGTGCCAGCAGACTGCAGGGGGCCTCTGGAAACACCATATATTTT. It codes for CASRLQGASGNTIYF.

The chain carries TRBV9 and TRBJ1-1, with D maybe TRBD1 (5 bases). V gave up 3 bases and J gave up 5 bases, with 14 bases separating them. Germline-derived CDR1 and CDR2 are SGDLS and YYNGEE. The CDR3 covers 14 residues. CDR3 DNA: TGTGCCAGCAGCGGCCGGACGGGGGGGACTGAAGCTTTCTTT. This encodes CASSGRTGGTEAFF.

The rearrangement links TRBV19 to TRBJ2-5, with TRBD1 identical over 9 bases. The junction had 19 bases not matched to a gene; V was cut back by 6 bases and J by 5 bases. Germline V gene lookup returns CDR1 LNHDA and CDR2 SQIVND (reference sequence). This CDR3 is 18 amino acids long. CDR3 protein: CASSPTGTGILLLETQYF. The CDR3, as DNA: TGTGCCAGTAGCCCCACGGGGACAGGGATTTTACTGTTGGAGACCCAGTACTTC.

The chain is built from TRBV18 and TRBJ2-3, with 9 bases fitting TRBD2. The CDR3 loop spans 15 amino acids. Germline CDR1 is KGHSH and CDR2 is LQKENI. The V and J ends lost 3 bases and 1 base, in that order; junction bases with no gene match: 2. CDR3 DNA sequence: TGTGCCAGCTCACCTGGGACTAGCCGCACAGATACGCAGTATTTT. This codes for CASSPGTSRTDTQYF.

The chain uses TRBV5-1 and TRBJ2-7; TRBD1 aligns across 8 bases. CDR1 is SGHRS, CDR2 YFSETQ, per germline. The CDR3 spans 13 residues. Trimming at V came to 5 bases and at J to 1 base, leaving 2 bases not matched to a gene. The CDR3 DNA follows: TGCGCCAGCAGGACAGGGGCATCCTACGAGCAGTACTTC. It yields the protein CASRTGASYEQYF. Full variable domain (remainder filled in from reference TRBV5-1 and TRBJ2-7): KAGVTQTPRYLIKTRGQQVTLSCSPISGHRSVSWYQQTPGQGLQFLFEYFSETQRNKGNFPGRFSGRQFSNSRSEMNVSTLELGDSALYLCASRTGASYEQYFGPGTRLTVT.

This clone was counted a single time. The V call is TRBV11-3, the J call TRBJ2-7, with 8 bases identical to TRBD2. J lost 5 bases, V lost 5 bases, and 11 bases had no gene match. The germline CDR1 and CDR2 sequences are SGHNT and YENEEA. CDR3 length equals 15 residues. The chain's CDR3 is CASSISGEGWDEQYF. The CDR3 DNA follows: TGTGCCAGCAGCATTAGCGGGGAAGGGTGGGACGAGCAGTACTTC.

The chain carries TRBV4-1 and TRBJ1-5; 9 nucleotides match TRBD1. V trimming: 4 bases; J trimming: 7 bases; junction bases outside the gene matches: 8. CDR1 is MGHRA and CDR2 is YSYEKL in the germline V gene. CDR3 length: 15 residues. CDR3 loop: CASSLRDRDNQPQHF. The CDR3 bases are TGCGCCAGCAGCCTCCGGGACAGGGATAACCAGCCCCAGCATTTT.

This rearrangement joins TRBV5-4 to TRBJ2-5, with D perhaps TRBD2 (6 bases). From germline, CDR1 is SGHNT and CDR2 YYREEE (reference sequence). V was pared by 4 bases and J by 3 bases, with 16 bases between. CDR3 length: 15 amino acids. CDR3 sequence reads: CASSPTSSSEETQYF. As DNA, the CDR3 is TGTGCCAGCAGCCCAACTAGCTCTTCCGAAGAGACCCAGTACTTC.

The chain recombines TRBV28 with TRBJ1-1, with TRBD1 matching 7 bases. This CDR3 spans 12 amino acids. Germline CDR1 is MDHEN and CDR2 is SYDVKM. Trimming removed 5 bases from V and 5 bases from J; junction bases left unmatched: 2. The CDR3 sequence is CASSPRGTEAFF. The DNA of the CDR3 is TGTGCCAGCAGTCCCAGGGGGACTGAAGCTTTCTTT.

The chain is built from TRBV19 and TRBJ1-1; TRBD1 agrees at 8 bases. Germline-derived CDR1 and CDR2 are LNHDA and SQIVND (reference sequence). Trimming at V came to 1 base and at J to 4 bases, leaving 5 bases not matched to a gene. The CDR3 consists of 15 residues. The CDR3 is CASSIGTGGFTEAFF. The CDR3, as DNA: TGTGCCAGTAGTATAGGAACAGGGGGGTTCACTGAAGCTTTCTTT.

The V call is TRBV18, the J call TRBJ2-3; the match to TRBD2 covers 10 bases. The CDR3 loop spans 16 amino acids. Germline CDR1 and CDR2: KGHSH and LQKENI. Trimming took 5 bases from V and 4 from J; bases not matched to a gene: 9. CDR3 nucleotides: TGTGCCAGCTCAATCACGCAGCGGGGGGGTTCAGATACGCAGTATTTT. As protein: CASSITQRGGSDTQYF.

V and J are TRBV10-3 and TRBJ1-1; TRBD1 agrees at 7 bases. Losses at the gene ends were 1 base for V and 2 bases for J; bases not matched to a gene: 1. From germline, CDR1 is ENHRY and CDR2 SYGVKD. The CDR3 has 14 residues. The DNA of the CDR3 is TGTGCCATCAGTGAGTACAGGGGAAACACTGAAGCTTTCTTT. It encodes CAISEYRGNTEAFF.

The genes are TRBV18 and TRBJ2-7; 9 nucleotides match TRBD2. Germline CDR1 and CDR2: KGHSH and LQKENI. The CDR3 has 13 amino acids. J lost 7 bases, V lost 6 bases, and 7 bases had no gene match. The CDR3 DNA sequence: TGTGCCAGCTCGTTAGCGGGGGTCCGAGAGCAGTACTTC. Protein product: CASSLAGVREQYF.

The V call is TRBV3-1 (or the pseudogene TRBV3-2), the J call TRBJ1-2, with D possibly being TRBD1 (5 bases). V was cut by 1 base and J by 7 bases, with 10 bases left in between. The CDR3 has 13 amino acids. Per germline, CDR1 LGHDT and CDR2 YNNKEL (reference sequence). CDR3 residues: CASSQAAGSGYTF. The DNA of the CDR3 is TGTGCCAGCAGCCAAGCGGCAGGGTCTGGCTACACCTTC.

The rearrangement uses TRBV9 and TRBJ1-2; TRBD1 is a possible D gene (5 bases). The length of the CDR3 is 15 residues. V was trimmed by 2 bases and J by 4 bases, leaving 15 bases between them. Germline values: CDR1 SGDLS, CDR2 YYNGEE. CDR3 sequence reads: CASSVDDSLPYGYTF. The DNA of the CDR3 is TGTGCCAGCAGCGTCGACGACAGCCTCCCCTATGGCTACACCTTC.

This chain joins TRBV28 and TRBJ2-3, with TRBD2 matching 11 bases. J was trimmed by 1 base and V by 4 bases; bases with no gene match: 1. Germline lookup yields CDR1 MDHEN and CDR2 SYDVKM. The CDR3 is 15 residues long. The CDR3 spells CASSSLAGGTDTQYF. The CDR3 nucleotides read TGTGCCAGCAGTTCACTAGCGGGGGGCACAGATACGCAGTATTTT. The complete variable domain, with remaining parts taken from reference TRBV28 and TRBJ2-3, reads DVKVTQSSRYLVKRTGEKVFLECVQDMDHENMFWYRQDPGLGLRLIYFSYDVKMKEKGDIPEGYSVSREKKERFSLILESASTNQTSMYLCASSSLAGGTDTQYFGPGTRLTVL.

CDR3 coding DNA: TGTGCTAGTGGTTTGCCTCAGTGGCCGAACACCGGGGAGCTGTTTTTT. This encodes CASGLPQWPNTGELFF. The chain carries TRBV12-5 and TRBJ2-2; D gene ambiguous. The CDR3 has 16 amino acids. Trimming stripped 2 bases from V and 0 bases from J, with 10 bases between. Germline V lookup: CDR1 LGHNT, CDR2 FRNRAP.